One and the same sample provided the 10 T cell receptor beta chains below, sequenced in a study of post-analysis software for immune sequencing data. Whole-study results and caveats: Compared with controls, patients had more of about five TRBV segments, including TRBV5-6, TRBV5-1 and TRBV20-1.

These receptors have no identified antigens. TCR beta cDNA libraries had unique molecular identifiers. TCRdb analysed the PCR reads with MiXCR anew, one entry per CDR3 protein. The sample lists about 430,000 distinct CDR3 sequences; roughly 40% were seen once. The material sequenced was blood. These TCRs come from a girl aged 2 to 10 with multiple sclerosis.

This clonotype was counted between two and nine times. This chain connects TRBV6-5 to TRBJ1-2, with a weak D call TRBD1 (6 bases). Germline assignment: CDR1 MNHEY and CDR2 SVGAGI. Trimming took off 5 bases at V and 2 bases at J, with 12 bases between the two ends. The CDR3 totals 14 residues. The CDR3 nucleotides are TGTGCCAGCAGTCGCTACAGGGACAACTATGGCTACACCTTC. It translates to CASSRYRDNYGYTF.

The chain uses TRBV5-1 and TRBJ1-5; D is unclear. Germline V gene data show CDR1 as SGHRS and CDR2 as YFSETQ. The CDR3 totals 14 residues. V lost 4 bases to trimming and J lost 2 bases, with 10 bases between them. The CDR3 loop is CASSPEAGNQPQHF. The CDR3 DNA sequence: TGCGCCAGCAGCCCGGAGGCAGGCAATCAGCCCCAGCATTTT.

CDR3 nucleotides: TGTGCCAGCAGCCGACTAGCGGGACCAACCTCCTACGAGCAGTACTTC. Translated, it gives CASSRLAGPTSYEQYF. This chain connects TRBV14 to TRBJ2-7; 11 bases map to TRBD2. CDR3 length: 16 residues. Germline loops: CDR1 SGHDN, CDR2 FVKESK. After removal of 4 bases from V and 0 bases from J, the junction contained 5 bases not matched to a gene.

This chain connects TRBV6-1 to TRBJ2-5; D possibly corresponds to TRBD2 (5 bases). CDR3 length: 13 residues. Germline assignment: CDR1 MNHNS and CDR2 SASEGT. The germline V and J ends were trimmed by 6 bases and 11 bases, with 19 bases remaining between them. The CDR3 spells CASRSGLINEQYF. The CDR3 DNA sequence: TGTGCCAGCAGAAGCGGACTGATCAATGAGCAGTACTTC.

CDR3 nucleotide sequence: TGCGCCAGCAGCTTGCTGACAGCAACCTACGAGCAGTACTTC. Protein: CASSLLTATYEQYF. The rearrangement joins TRBV5-1 to TRBJ2-7, with TRBD1 as a possible D gene (5 bases). The CDR3 sequence is 14 residues long. Deletions cut 1 base from V and 2 bases from J, with 10 bases between. Looked up from germline, CDR1 is SGHRS and CDR2 is YFSETQ. The variable domain in full, completed from reference TRBV5-1 and TRBJ2-7, reads KAGVTQTPRYLIKTRGQQVTLSCSPISGHRSVSWYQQTPGQGLQFLFEYFSETQRNKGNFPGRFSGRQFSNSRSEMNVSTLELGDSALYLCASSLLTATYEQYFGPGTRLTVT.

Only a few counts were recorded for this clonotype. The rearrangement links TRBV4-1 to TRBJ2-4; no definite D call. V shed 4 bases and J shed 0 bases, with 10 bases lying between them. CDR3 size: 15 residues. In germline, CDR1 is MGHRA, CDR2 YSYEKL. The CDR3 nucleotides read TGCGCCAGCAGCCCTAATCCCGTAGCCAAAAACATTCAGTACTTC. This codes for CASSPNPVAKNIQYF.

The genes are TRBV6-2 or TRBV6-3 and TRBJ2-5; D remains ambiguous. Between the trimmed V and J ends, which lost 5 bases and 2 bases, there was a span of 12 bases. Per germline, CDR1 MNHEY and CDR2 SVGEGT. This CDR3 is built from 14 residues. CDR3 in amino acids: CASSRGRKQETQYF. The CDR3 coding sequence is TGTGCCAGCAGTCGCGGACGGAAACAAGAGACCCAGTACTTC.

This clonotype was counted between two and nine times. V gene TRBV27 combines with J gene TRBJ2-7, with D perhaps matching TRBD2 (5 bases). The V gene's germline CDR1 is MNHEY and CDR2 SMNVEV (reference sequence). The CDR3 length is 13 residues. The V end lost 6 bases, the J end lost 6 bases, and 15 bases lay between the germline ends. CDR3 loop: CASSWAGGGEQYF. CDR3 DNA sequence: TGTGCCAGCAGCTGGGCAGGAGGCGGCGAGCAGTACTTC.

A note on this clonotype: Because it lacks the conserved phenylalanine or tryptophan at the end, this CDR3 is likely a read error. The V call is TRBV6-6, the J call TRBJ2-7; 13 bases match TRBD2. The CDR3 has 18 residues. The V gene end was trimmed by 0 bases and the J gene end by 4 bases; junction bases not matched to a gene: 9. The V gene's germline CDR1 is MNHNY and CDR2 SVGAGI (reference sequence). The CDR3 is CASSYSPGLAGSPYEQYC. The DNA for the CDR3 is TGTGCCAGCAGTTACTCGCCGGGACTAGCGGGATCGCCTTACGAGCAGTACTGC.

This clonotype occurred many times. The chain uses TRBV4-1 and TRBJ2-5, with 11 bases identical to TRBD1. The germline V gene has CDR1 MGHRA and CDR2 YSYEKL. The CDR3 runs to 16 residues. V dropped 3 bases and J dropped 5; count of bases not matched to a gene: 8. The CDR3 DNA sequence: TGCGCCAGCAGCCAGGCGGACAGGGGGCTTTATGAGACCCAGTACTTC. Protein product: CASSQADRGLYETQYF.